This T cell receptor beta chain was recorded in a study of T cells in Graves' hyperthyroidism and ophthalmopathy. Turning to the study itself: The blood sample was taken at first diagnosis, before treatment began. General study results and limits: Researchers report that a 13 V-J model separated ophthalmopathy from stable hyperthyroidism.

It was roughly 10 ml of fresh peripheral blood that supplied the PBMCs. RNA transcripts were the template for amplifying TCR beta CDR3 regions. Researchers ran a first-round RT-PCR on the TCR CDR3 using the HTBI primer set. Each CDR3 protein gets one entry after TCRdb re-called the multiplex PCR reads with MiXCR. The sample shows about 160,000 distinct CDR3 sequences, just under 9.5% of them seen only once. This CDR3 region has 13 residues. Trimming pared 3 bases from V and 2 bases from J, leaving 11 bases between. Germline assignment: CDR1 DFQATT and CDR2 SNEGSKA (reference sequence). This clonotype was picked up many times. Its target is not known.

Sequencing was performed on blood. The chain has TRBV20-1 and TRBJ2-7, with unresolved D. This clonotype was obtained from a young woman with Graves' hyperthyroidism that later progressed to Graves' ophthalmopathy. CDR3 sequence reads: CSARSGDTYEQYF. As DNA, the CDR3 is TGCAGTGCTAGGTCCGGTGACACCTACGAGCAGTACTTC.